This TCR beta chain was identified in a study of T cell responses to AZD1222 COVID-19 vaccine. Study observations and caveats: Clonal diversity was possibly underestimated, and the donors were mostly white British, with more females. It was only a handful of AZD1222 recipients who were seropositive at baseline.

A note on this clone: Its antigen remains unknown. The sample holds other DNA sequences that translate to the same CDR3.

Some clones are missing from TCRdb's copy, which holds only in-frame ones; the method was immunoSEQ multiplex PCR. Of about 120,000 clones listed, 88% are singletons. V was trimmed by 2 bases and J by 0 bases, leaving 1 base between them. This CDR3 spans 12 amino acids. Germline V gene data show CDR1 as MNHEY and CDR2 as SMNVEV (reference sequence). Specimen: peripheral blood, collected on day 0 of AZD1222 vaccination. The gene calls are TRBV27 and TRBJ2-5; no definite D call. The sequence was obtained from an adult in good health. The CDR3 region is CASSLDQETQYF. As DNA, the CDR3 is TGTGCCAGCAGTTTAGACCAAGAGACCCAGTACTTC.